This entry is about one TCR beta chain. Its specificity is not known. This table comes from immunoSEQ multiplex PCR, and its TCRdb copy is limited to in-frame clones, with some not included. Seen here are roughly 20,000 clones, around 63% observed once, and the top ten hold more than 15%. This sample was included in a study of somatic mutations in cytotoxic T cells in rheumatoid arthritis. CDR3 length equals 15 residues. V lost 0 bases, J lost 3 bases, and 6 bases lay in between. Germline CDR1 is SGHVS and CDR2 is FNYEAQ. Study findings and constraints: Antigens targeted by the expanded CD8+ clones were unknown. Unlike healthy controls, rheumatoid arthritis patients had CD8+ clonality that increased with age.

This chain joins TRBV7-6 and TRBJ2-6; perhaps TRBD1 as D (5 bases). The TCR sequence derives from an adult with rheumatoid arthritis. The sequencing input was CD8+ T cells sorted from blood. CDR3 nucleotide sequence: TGTGCCAGCAGCTTAGCAGGGGTTGGGGCCAACGTCCTGACTTTC. Translation: CASSLAGVGANVLTF.